Listed below are T cell receptor beta chains from one sample, sequenced in a study of T cell repertoires in cytomegalovirus infection. One entry per CDR3 protein results from TCRdb running MiXCR on the reads. The data hold around 350,000 distinct CDR3 sequences, with around 18% observed a single time. Sequencing was done on a sample of PBMCs. The receptor set was obtained from a human donor in good health (CMV status not recorded). Some clones in this sample may be carry-over from other donors' samples. Each CDR3 is given with its conserved first and last residue. The order of the fields is clone size, V gene, CDR3 protein. Not all rows give a size; the values are once, few, many and, for expanded clones, a class.

clone_size: .
v_call: TRBV5-1
cdr3_aa: CASSLQDTLTDTQYF

clone_size: many
v_call: TRBV7-2
cdr3_aa: CASSLAPGGNTIYF

clone_size: many
v_call: TRBV7-6
cdr3_aa: CASSPTSAIAGADTQYF

clone_size: many
v_call: TRBV7-2
cdr3_aa: CASSLVGSGDYNEQFF

clone_size: few
v_call: TRBV28
cdr3_aa: CASSSTGVPGELFF

clone_size: many
v_call: TRBV7-2
cdr3_aa: CASRSGTGLADTQYF

clone_size: many
v_call: TRBV7-2
cdr3_aa: CASSTPGQGSSYEQYF

clone_size: .
v_call: TRBV5-1
cdr3_aa: CASSLFSRGGAGTEAFF

clone_size: few
v_call: TRBV18
cdr3_aa: CASSPGTGRSTDTQYF

clone_size: .
v_call: TRBV19
cdr3_aa: CASSIVGASGADTQYF

clone_size: many
v_call: TRBV11-2
cdr3_aa: CASSLSGSTDTQYF

clone_size: many
v_call: TRBV7-6
cdr3_aa: CASSSSGNSYEQYF

clone_size: few
v_call: TRBV19
cdr3_aa: CASSPGLAGDTGELFF

clone_size: .
v_call: TRBV18
cdr3_aa: CASSPVRREVTEAFF

clone_size: many
v_call: TRBV7-2
cdr3_aa: CASSLGLASYEQYF

clone_size: few
v_call: TRBV19
cdr3_aa: CASSTDSSGNTIYF

clone_size: .
v_call: TRBV12-3/TRBV12-4
cdr3_aa: CASSLVGGARNEQFF

clone_size: .
v_call: TRBV2
cdr3_aa: CASSELMGITGVVYF

clone_size: many
v_call: TRBV19
cdr3_aa: CASSQRQGNTEAFF

clone_size: many
v_call: TRBV28
cdr3_aa: CASSSRFYNEQFF